The clone carrying this T cell receptor beta chain showed up just once. Its antigen is currently unknown. PCR involved 60 Vbeta and 13 Jbeta primers. The protocol was immunoSEQ multiplex PCR, while the TCRdb copy is restricted to in-frame clones and leaves out a portion. The sample holds around 150,000 clones; approximately 87% are singletons and the top ten take about 5%. This record belongs to a study of cytomegalovirus exposure and HLA in healthy donors. Study findings and constraints: Reports state that TCR beta sequences accurately predicted most subjects' HLA-A and HLA-B alleles.

Per the germline V gene, CDR1 is MNHEY and CDR2 is SVGAGI. Trimming pared 3 bases from V and 3 bases from J, leaving 8 bases between. The CDR3 covers 13 residues. Material: PBMCs. This sequence was found in a woman in her 30s in good health and CMV-seronegative. The chain combines TRBV6-5 with TRBJ1-2; a possible D gene is TRBD1 (5 bases). This CDR3 reads CASSYTGDYGYTF. For the CDR3, the DNA is TGTGCCAGCAGTTATACAGGAGACTATGGCTACACCTTC.